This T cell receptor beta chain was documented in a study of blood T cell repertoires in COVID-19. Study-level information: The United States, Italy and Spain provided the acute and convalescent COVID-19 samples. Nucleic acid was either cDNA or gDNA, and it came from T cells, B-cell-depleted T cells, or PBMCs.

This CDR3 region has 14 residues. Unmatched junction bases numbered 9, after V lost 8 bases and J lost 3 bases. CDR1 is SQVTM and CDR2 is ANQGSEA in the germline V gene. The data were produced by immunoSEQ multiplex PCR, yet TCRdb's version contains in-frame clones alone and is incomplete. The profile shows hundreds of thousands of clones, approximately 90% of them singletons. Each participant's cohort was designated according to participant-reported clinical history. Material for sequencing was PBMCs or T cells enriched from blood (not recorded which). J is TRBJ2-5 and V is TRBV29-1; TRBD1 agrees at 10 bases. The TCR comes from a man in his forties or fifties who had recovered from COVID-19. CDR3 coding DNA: TGCAGCACCAGTTCCGGGACAGGGGAAGAGACCCAGTACTTC. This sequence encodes CSTSSGTGEETQYF.